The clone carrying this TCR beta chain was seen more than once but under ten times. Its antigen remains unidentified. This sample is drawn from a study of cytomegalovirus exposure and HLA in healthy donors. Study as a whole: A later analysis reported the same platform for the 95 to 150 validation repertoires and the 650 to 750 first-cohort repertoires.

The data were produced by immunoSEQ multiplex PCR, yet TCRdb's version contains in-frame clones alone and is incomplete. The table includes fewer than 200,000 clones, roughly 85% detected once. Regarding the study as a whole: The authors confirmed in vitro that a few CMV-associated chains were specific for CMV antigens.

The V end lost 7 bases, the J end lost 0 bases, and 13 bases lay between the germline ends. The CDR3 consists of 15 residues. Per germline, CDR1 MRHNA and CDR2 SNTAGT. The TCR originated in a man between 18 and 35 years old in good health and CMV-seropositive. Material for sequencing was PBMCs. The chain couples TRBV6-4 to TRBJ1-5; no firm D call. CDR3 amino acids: CASIVSGYSNQPQHF. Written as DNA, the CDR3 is TGTGCCAGCATTGTATCGGGTTATAGCAATCAGCCCCAGCATTTT.